These 24 T cell receptor beta chains were sequenced from one sample in a study of shared clonotypes between healthy human individuals. Produced via immunoSEQ multiplex PCR; TCRdb's table is partial and in-frame only. The repertoire includes 2 million to 3 million clones, roughly 93% of them detected once, and about 0.38% sits in the top ten. Sequences were obtained from naive CD4+ T cells from PBMCs. The subset denotes: CD45RA+ positively selected. All receptors derive from a man aged 18 to 29 in good health. Some clones in this sample may be carry-over from other donors' samples.

The gene calls are TRBV11-2 and TRBJ1-2; a weak D match, TRBD1 (5 bases). CDR1 and CDR2 from the germline V gene are SGHAT and FQNNGV. The V and J ends lost 5 bases and 4 bases respectively, with 14 bases between them. The CDR3 runs 14 residues. CDR3 sequence reads: CASSPQGFGYGYTF. CDR3 DNA sequence: TGTGCCAGCAGCCCTCAGGGTTTTGGCTATGGCTACACCTTC. The full variable domain, with the rest looked up from reference TRBV11-2 and TRBJ1-2, is EAGVAQSPRYKIIEKRQSVAFWCNPISGHATLYWYQQILGQGPKLLIQFQNNGVVDDSQLPKDRFSAERLKGVDSTLKIQPAKLEDSAVYLCASSPQGFGYGYTFGSGTRLTVV.

The sample holds a few counts of this clone. Other nucleotide sequences in the sample specify the same CDR3. The chain carries TRBV7-3 and TRBJ1-1, with D possibly matching TRBD1 (5 bases). The germline gives CDR1 SGHTA, CDR2 FQGTGA. This CDR3 comprises 13 residues. V was pared by 4 bases and J by 1 base, with 7 bases between. CDR3 sequence reads: CASSSDRNTEAFF. CDR3 nucleotides: TGTGCCAGCAGCTCCGACAGGAACACTGAAGCTTTCTTT.

This clone appeared once. This sequence joins TRBV9 and TRBJ2-1; 8 positions agree with TRBD2. The CDR3 loop spans 16 amino acids. Looked up from germline, CDR1 is SGDLS and CDR2 is YYNGEE. V was pared by 3 bases and J by 2 bases, with 7 bases of the junction left unmatched. The CDR3 sequence is CASSDRTSRPYNEQFF. DNA for the CDR3: TGTGCCAGCAGCGATCGGACTAGCCGCCCCTACAATGAGCAGTTCTTC.

For this clone: With a much larger clone just one base away, this may be a read error. The CDR3 loop reads CASSLMNTEAFF. The CDR3 DNA is TGTGCCAGCAGCTTAATGAACACTGAAGCTTTCTTT. The rearrangement links TRBV7-2 to TRBJ1-1, with D unclear. The germline V and J ends were trimmed by 2 bases and 0 bases, with 1 base remaining between them. The CDR3 is 12 residues long. Germline-derived CDR1 and CDR2 are SGHTA and FQGNSA.

This chain joins TRBV6-4 and TRBJ2-1; unclear D gene. The CDR3 runs to 15 residues. V was pared by 6 bases and J by 0 bases, with 12 bases between. From germline, CDR1 is MRHNA and CDR2 SNTAGT. Written as DNA, the CDR3 is TGTGCCAGCAGGACGTCAGCGTCCTCCTACAATGAGCAGTTCTTC. As protein: CASRTSASSYNEQFF.

To note about this clone: Other DNA sequences from this sample encode an identical CDR3 as well. This chain links TRBV28 with TRBJ1-2; 7 bases are a match to TRBD1. The germline gives CDR1 MDHEN, CDR2 SYDVKM. With V trimmed by 8 bases and J by 4 bases, 4 bases remained unmatched. The CDR3 extends over 12 amino acids. CDR3 region: CASSTGVYGYTF. CDR3 nucleotides: TGTGCCAGCTCTACAGGGGTCTATGGCTACACCTTC.

The chain couples TRBV11-1 to TRBJ2-1, with D uncertain. V gave up 5 bases and J gave up 9 bases, with 11 bases separating them. Germline V gene data show CDR1 as SGHAT and CDR2 as FQDESV (reference sequence). The CDR3 loop spans 12 amino acids. CDR3 bases: TGTGCCAGCAGCCACAATCACCCTGAGCAGTTCTTC. Translation gives CASSHNHPEQFF.

This clone occurred a few times. This chain uses TRBV19 with TRBJ1-1, with D unresolved. The germline gives CDR1 LNHDA, CDR2 SQIVND (reference sequence). V gave up 1 base and J gave up 1 base, with 10 bases separating them. This CDR3 contains 15 residues. This CDR3 is CASSIAPSGNTEAFF. For the CDR3, the DNA is TGTGCCAGTAGTATAGCACCTTCGGGGAACACTGAAGCTTTCTTT.

V is TRBV5-5 and J is TRBJ1-4; D unresolved. The V end was cut by 4 bases, the J end by 3 bases, with 16 bases between. CDR3 length: 16 amino acids. CDR1 and CDR2 from the germline V gene are SGHKS and YYEKEE (reference sequence). The CDR3 DNA sequence: TGTGCCAGCAGCCTCCCCCAGGCGGGATCTAATGAAAAACTGTTTTTT. Its translation is CASSLPQAGSNEKLFF.

The J gene is TRBJ2-1, the V gene TRBV5-6, with a weak D call TRBD2 (6 bases). Trimming stripped 4 bases from V and 1 base from J, with 21 bases between. The germline V gene has CDR1 SGHDT and CDR2 YYEEEE. There are 18 residues in the CDR3. CDR3 in amino acids: CASSREPAGPPSYNEQFF. In nucleotides, the CDR3 is TGTGCCAGCAGCAGGGAACCCGCGGGGCCTCCGTCCTACAATGAGCAGTTCTTC.

The chain carries TRBV4-3 and TRBJ1-2; 8 nucleotides align to TRBD1. The CDR3 totals 15 residues. Germline V lookup: CDR1 LGHNA, CDR2 YSLEER. Germline trimming cut 0 bases from V and 8 bases from J; bases unmatched to any gene: 8. CDR3 loop: CASSQEAGGYGGYTF. The CDR3 DNA reads TGCGCCAGCAGCCAAGAGGCAGGGGGCTACGGCGGCTACACCTTC.

With respect to this clone: The sample contains more than one DNA sequence encoding this CDR3. The chain is built from TRBV6-5 and TRBJ2-1, with D perhaps matching TRBD2 (6 bases). The CDR3 length is 13 residues. The V and J ends lost 4 bases and 2 bases respectively, with 6 bases between them. Germline V gives CDR1 MNHEY, CDR2 SVGAGI. The DNA of the CDR3 is TGTGCCAGCAGTTGGGAGGCCTACAATGAGCAGTTCTTC. It is translated as CASSWEAYNEQFF.

The chain employs TRBV19 and TRBJ2-7, with D tentatively TRBD1 (6 bases). V was trimmed by 1 base and J by 4 bases, leaving 11 bases between them. CDR3 length: 14 amino acids. The germline V gene has CDR1 LNHDA and CDR2 SQIVND (reference sequence). The CDR3 nucleotides are TGTGCCAGTAGTATAGCGACAGGCCCATACGAGCAGTACTTC. Encoded protein: CASSIATGPYEQYF.

This chain connects TRBV29-1 to TRBJ2-7; D unclear. Germline V gene lookup returns CDR1 SQVTM and CDR2 ANQGSEA. Deletions cut 1 base from V and 3 bases from J, with 10 bases between. The CDR3 has 13 residues. The CDR3 loop is CSVEGFGNYEQYF. The CDR3 DNA reads TGCAGCGTTGAAGGTTTTGGCAACTACGAGCAGTACTTC.

The chain is built from TRBV2 and TRBJ1-1; TRBD1 is a possible D gene (5 bases). This CDR3 comprises 14 residues. V lost 7 bases and J lost 3, with 15 bases in between. Germline loops: CDR1 SNHLY, CDR2 FYNNEI. The chain's CDR3 is CASTWAGGDTEAFF. DNA of the CDR3: TGTGCCAGCACGTGGGCAGGAGGGGACACTGAAGCTTTCTTT. The variable domain in full, completed from reference TRBV2 and TRBJ1-1, reads EPEVTQTPSHQVTQMGQEVILRCVPISNHLYFYWYRQILGQKVEFLVSFYNNEISEKSEIFDDQFSVERPDGSNFTLKIRSTKLEDSAMYFCASTWAGGDTEAFFGQGTRLTVV.

The J gene is TRBJ2-7, the V gene TRBV9; a weak D match, TRBD1 (6 bases). This CDR3 spans 15 amino acids. Germline values: CDR1 SGDLS, CDR2 YYNGEE. Trimming removed 2 bases from V and 0 bases from J, with 12 bases in between. CDR3: CASSVSGTNSYEQYF. The DNA of the CDR3 is TGTGCCAGCAGCGTCTCCGGGACAAACTCCTACGAGCAGTACTTC.

CDR3 amino acids: CASSQDRTGNEKLFF. The CDR3 DNA reads TGCGCCAGCAGCCAAGATCGCACAGGGAATGAAAAACTGTTTTTT. This chain links TRBV4-3 with TRBJ1-4, with TRBD1 as a possible D gene (6 bases). Germline V CDR1 and CDR2: LGHNA, YSLEER. The CDR3 runs 15 residues. The V end lost 0 bases, the J end lost 5 bases, and 10 bases lay between the germline ends.

The CDR3 bases are TGCGCCAGCAGCCTCCCTATCCGGGACAGAGCCCTCTATGGCTACACCTTC. Residues: CASSLPIRDRALYGYTF. The genes are TRBV4-1 and TRBJ1-2, with 7 bases aligning to TRBD1. Germline V lookup: CDR1 MGHRA, CDR2 YSYEKL. The CDR3 loop spans 17 amino acids. V lost 4 bases and J lost 4; bases outside the gene matches: 15.

The V and J genes are TRBV15 and TRBJ1-2, with D perhaps TRBD1 (5 bases). Germline V gene data show CDR1 as LNHNV and CDR2 as YYDKDF (reference sequence). V lost 4 bases and J 8 bases, leaving 14 bases between the germline ends. CDR3 size: 13 residues. CDR3 sequence reads: CATSKVEGEGYTF. CDR3 DNA: TGTGCCACCAGCAAGGTTGAAGGGGAAGGCTACACCTTC.

This clone was found once. The rearrangement joins TRBV5-1 to TRBJ2-7; 8 bases fit TRBD1. CDR1 SGHRS and CDR2 YFSETQ come from the germline V gene. The CDR3 is 17 residues long. J was trimmed by 4 bases and V by 0 bases; bases with no gene match: 12. CDR3 sequence reads: CASSLGGLGTGLYEQYF. CDR3 coding DNA: TGCGCCAGCAGCTTGGGGGGCCTAGGGACAGGTCTTTACGAGCAGTACTTC.

The gene calls are TRBV6-5 and TRBJ2-1, with TRBD1 matching 7 bases. The V gene end was trimmed by 2 bases and the J gene end by 3 bases; junction bases not matched to a gene: 7. Germline V gene sequence: CDR1 MNHEY, CDR2 SVGAGI. CDR3 length: 16 residues. The CDR3, as DNA: TGTGCCAGCAGTTACACCAGGGGGAGCCACTACAATGAGCAGTTCTTC. Protein sequence: CASSYTRGSHYNEQFF.

The V gene is TRBV28, the J gene TRBJ2-7; possible D gene TRBD1, 5 bases. CDR1 is MDHEN and CDR2 is SYDVKM in the germline V gene. Trimming stripped 5 bases from V and 7 bases from J, with 18 bases between. CDR3 size: 14 residues. The CDR3 loop reads CASSPNQGVWEQYF. The CDR3 nucleotides read TGTGCCAGCAGTCCAAACCAGGGTGTGTGGGAGCAGTACTTC.

The CDR3 DNA reads as TGTGCCAGCTCACCAGGCGGCAGGGGCAATCAGCCCCAGCATTTT. Its protein product is CASSPGGRGNQPQHF. V usage is TRBV18 and J usage is TRBJ1-5; D is possibly TRBD1 (5 bases). The CDR3 extends over 15 amino acids. Germline CDR1 is KGHSH and CDR2 is LQKENI. V lost 2 bases and J 2 bases, leaving 10 bases between the germline ends.

The DNA for the CDR3 is TGCGCCAGCAGCTTTGCTCGGGGCGAGCAGTACTTC. Translated: CASSFARGEQYF. J is TRBJ2-7 and V is TRBV5-1; D is perhaps TRBD2 (5 bases). The CDR3 length is 12 residues. The germline V and J ends were trimmed by 2 bases and 6 bases, with 9 bases remaining between them. Germline V gives CDR1 SGHRS, CDR2 YFSETQ.